This T cell receptor beta chain was recorded in a study of blood T cell repertoires in COVID-19. At the level of the study: The cDNA or gDNA used as material had been derived from T cells, B-cell-depleted T cells, or PBMCs.

Original handling: Researchers report that nucleated cell counts were estimated from reference gene primer amplification. Sequencing used immunoSEQ multiplex PCR; TCRdb keeps in-frame clones, though not all of them. V and J calls and clone size are those listed in that table; D and trimming were worked out from the DNA. The sample lists over 150,000 clones, over 65% occurring once. Trimming took 0 bases from V and 1 from J, leaving 10 bases between them. Germline CDR1 is SGHDT and CDR2 is YYEEEE. The CDR3 covers 15 residues. The rearrangement links TRBV5-6 to TRBJ1-1; no clear D gene. The source is a man in his sixties with acute or convalescent COVID-19. Material: peripheral blood. The chain's CDR3 is CASSLALEENTEAFF. CDR3 sequence (DNA): TGTGCCAGCAGCTTGGCCCTTGAGGAGAACACTGAAGCTTTCTTT.